These T cell receptor beta chains were read from a single sample in a study of blood T cell repertoires in COVID-19. Generated by immunoSEQ multiplex PCR, the TCRdb table keeps only in-frame clones and is missing some. The sample yields about 300,000 clones, 80% to 95% seen once. Sequenced sample: peripheral blood. These receptors were collected from a woman aged 30 to 39 with COVID-19, enrolled during active disease. CDR3s include the opening cysteine and the closing phenylalanine or tryptophan. A D gene is named only where the DNA matches it firmly. Size tells how often a clone was seen (once, few, many) or the class of an expanded clone, and some rows leave it out.

J: TRBJ2-7; size: .; V: TRBV19; D: .; DNA: TGTGCCAGTAGTCCGGAGGGGGCGTACCCCCCCTACTACGAGCAGTACTTC; CDR3: CASSPEGAYPPYYEQYF
J: TRBJ2-1; size: .; V: TRBV10-1; D: .; DNA: TGCGCCAGCAGTGATAGCGCCGGTGAGCAGTTCTTC; CDR3: CASSDSAGEQFF
J: TRBJ1-5; size: once; V: TRBV5-4; D: TRBD1; DNA: TGTGCCAGCAGCTCCCGAACAAAAACAGGGGGCTTAAGCAATCAGCCCCAGCATTTT; CDR3: CASSSRTKTGGLSNQPQHF
J: TRBJ2-3; size: .; V: TRBV29-1; D: TRBD2; DNA: TGCAGCGTTGCCGGGGCTAGCGGGAATGCAGATACGCAGTATTTT; CDR3: CSVAGASGNADTQYF
J: TRBJ2-2; size: once; V: TRBV18; D: TRBD2; DNA: TGTGCCAGCTCACCAACTAGCGGGTTGACCGGGGAGCTGTTTTTT; CDR3: CASSPTSGLTGELFF
J: TRBJ1-1; size: .; V: TRBV6-1; D: .; DNA: TGTGCCAGCAGTGAGAGGGCAGGGAACACTGAAGCTTTCTTT; CDR3: CASSERAGNTEAFF
J: TRBJ2-1; size: once; V: TRBV11-2; D: TRBD2; DNA: TGTGCCAGCAGCTTAGTCCCAGCGGGAGAATACAATGAGCAGTTCTTC; CDR3: CASSLVPAGEYNEQFF
J: TRBJ1-5; size: once; V: TRBV18; D: .; DNA: TGTGCCAGCTCACCATCGGGGGGTCAGAGCAATCAGCCCCAGCATTTT; CDR3: CASSPSGGQSNQPQHF
J: TRBJ1-1; size: .; V: TRBV5-1; D: .; DNA: TGCGCCAGCAGCTTGGAGTCAGTCATGAACACTGAAGCTTTCTTT; CDR3: CASSLESVMNTEAFF
J: TRBJ1-5; size: .; V: TRBV10-2; D: TRBD1; DNA: TGCGCCAGCAGTCCCATTATGACAGGGGGCGCGGGCAATCAGCCCCAGCATTTT; CDR3: CASSPIMTGGAGNQPQHF
J: TRBJ1-4; size: .; V: TRBV19; D: .; DNA: TGTGCCAGTAAGACAGAGAATGAAAAACTGTTTTTT; CDR3: CASKTENEKLFF
J: TRBJ1-1; size: .; V: TRBV6-2/TRBV6-3; D: .; DNA: TGTGCCAGCAGTTACCTTACGGGGGATGAAGCTTTCTTT; CDR3: CASSYLTGDEAFF
J: TRBJ1-4; size: .; V: TRBV5-1; D: .; DNA: TGCGCCAGCAGCTTGGATCGGAATGAAAAACTGTTTTTT; CDR3: CASSLDRNEKLFF
J: TRBJ2-7; size: .; V: TRBV27; D: .; DNA: TGTGCCAGCAGTTTATCGGACACCGACTACGAGCAGTACTTC; CDR3: CASSLSDTDYEQYF
J: TRBJ1-2; size: once; V: TRBV11-2; D: .; DNA: TGTGCCAGCAGCTTGCATCGGAGTAGCGATGGCTACACCTTC; CDR3: CASSLHRSSDGYTF
J: TRBJ1-1; size: .; V: TRBV5-5; D: TRBD1; DNA: TGTGCCAGCAGCTTGACAGGGGGGCTGAACACTGAAGCTTTCTTT; CDR3: CASSLTGGLNTEAFF
J: TRBJ2-7; size: .; V: TRBV2; D: TRBD1; DNA: TGTGCCAGCAGTGAAGCCGGGGCAGGGGGCGCGGGGTACTTC; CDR3: CASSEAGAGGAGYF
J: TRBJ1-4; size: .; V: TRBV6-5; D: .; DNA: TGTGCCAGCGTAGCCTCAGGGGCTGAAAAACTGTTTTTT; CDR3: CASVASGAEKLFF
J: TRBJ2-7; size: .; V: TRBV20-1; D: TRBD1; DNA: TGCAGTGCTAGTAAGGGACAGGGCTCCTACGAGCAGTACTTC; CDR3: CSASKGQGSYEQYF
J: TRBJ1-4; size: .; V: TRBV19; D: TRBD1; DNA: TGTGCCAGTAGTCCTCTAGGGACAGGGGATGAAAAACTGTTTTTT; CDR3: CASSPLGTGDEKLFF
J: TRBJ1-2; size: .; V: TRBV19; D: .; DNA: TGTGCCAGTAGTATAGGCCGGACAGTGAATGGCTACACCTTC; CDR3: CASSIGRTVNGYTF
J: TRBJ1-5; size: few; V: TRBV18; D: .; DNA: TGTGCCAGCTCAAGAACGGGGATGGGCAATCAGCCCCAGCATTTT; CDR3: CASSRTGMGNQPQHF
J: TRBJ2-1; size: .; V: TRBV27; D: TRBD2; DNA: TGTGCCAGCAGTTTACCCCAGGCAGCGGGAGTAGATGAGCAGTTCTTC; CDR3: CASSLPQAAGVDEQFF
J: TRBJ2-7; size: .; V: TRBV27; D: .; DNA: TGTGCCAGCAGTTTATATGGGGACACATCCTACGAGCAGTACTTC; CDR3: CASSLYGDTSYEQYF
J: TRBJ1-3; size: .; V: TRBV27; D: .; DNA: TGTGCCAGCAGTCGCACAGGGACTGGAAACACCATATATTTT; CDR3: CASSRTGTGNTIYF
J: TRBJ2-5; size: .; V: TRBV24-1; D: TRBD2; DNA: TGTGCCACCAGTGACCCGGGACTAGCGGGAGGAGAGACCCAGTACTTC; CDR3: CATSDPGLAGGETQYF
J: TRBJ1-5; size: .; V: TRBV19; D: TRBD1; DNA: TGTGCCAGTAGACACCGATCCGACAGGGTGTTCAATCAGCCCCAGCATTTT; CDR3: CASRHRSDRVFNQPQHF
J: TRBJ1-2; size: .; V: TRBV5-1; D: TRBD1; DNA: TGCGCCAGCAGCGGGACAGGGAGCTATGGCTACACCTTC; CDR3: CASSGTGSYGYTF
J: TRBJ1-5; size: .; V: TRBV6-1; D: TRBD1; DNA: TGTGCCAGCAGTGAACCGCGGAGGGGGCGCAATCAGCCCCAGCATTTT; CDR3: CASSEPRRGRNQPQHF
J: TRBJ2-1; size: .; V: TRBV27; D: .; DNA: TGTGCCAGCAGTTTTTTGAGGGGACTGGACAATGAGCAGTTCTTC; CDR3: CASSFLRGLDNEQFF
J: TRBJ2-1; size: .; V: TRBV5-8; D: .; DNA: TGTGCCAGCAGCTTGGCCGGGGTGAGTGAGCAGTTCTTC; CDR3: CASSLAGVSEQFF
J: TRBJ2-2; size: .; V: TRBV2; D: TRBD2; DNA: TGTGCCAGCAGCCAGACTAGCGCCGGGGAGCTGTTTTTT; CDR3: CASSQTSAGELFF
J: TRBJ1-1; size: .; V: TRBV19; D: .; DNA: TGTGCCAGTAGTATCGGGGTAGGGGGACCGATGAACACTGAAGCTTTCTTT; CDR3: CASSIGVGGPMNTEAFF
J: TRBJ1-4; size: .; V: TRBV10-3; D: TRBD1; DNA: TGTGCCATCAGAGGGGACAGTAATGAAAAACTGTTTTTT; CDR3: CAIRGDSNEKLFF
J: TRBJ2-7; size: once; V: TRBV27; D: TRBD2; DNA: TGTGCCAGCAGTTTAGGACTAGCGGGGGGATACGAGCAGTACTTC; CDR3: CASSLGLAGGYEQYF
J: TRBJ2-7; size: .; V: TRBV7-8; D: TRBD2; DNA: TGTGCCAGCAGCTCGCTAGCGGGAGTTACTCTCGAGCAGTACTTC; CDR3: CASSSLAGVTLEQYF
J: TRBJ1-1; size: .; V: TRBV4-1; D: TRBD1; DNA: TGCGCCAGCAGCCAAGAGAGGGGACAGGGGTCACACACTGAAGCTTTCTTT; CDR3: CASSQERGQGSHTEAFF
J: TRBJ2-1; size: .; V: TRBV14; D: .; DNA: TGTGCCAGCAGCCATATCTCCTACAATGAGCAGTTCTTC; CDR3: CASSHISYNEQFF
J: TRBJ1-4; size: .; V: TRBV28; D: TRBD1; DNA: TGTGCCAGCCCGAGAAGGGGACAGGGGGAAAAACTGTTTTTT; CDR3: CASPRRGQGEKLFF
J: TRBJ1-1; size: .; V: TRBV14; D: TRBD1; DNA: TGTGCCAGCGGCCCGACAGGGGTCGCAATGAACACTGAAGCTTTCTTT; CDR3: CASGPTGVAMNTEAFF
J: TRBJ2-7; size: .; V: TRBV11-3; D: TRBD2; DNA: TGTGCCAGCAGCTTAACGGCGGGGGACGAGCAGTACTTC; CDR3: CASSLTAGDEQYF
J: TRBJ1-3; size: .; V: TRBV19; D: .; DNA: TGTGCCAGTAGTATTTCAGGGGACGGAAACACCATATATTTT; CDR3: CASSISGDGNTIYF
J: TRBJ1-6; size: .; V: TRBV28; D: TRBD1; DNA: TGTGCCAGCAGTGGACAGGGGGCGCATACACCCCTCCACTTT; CDR3: CASSGQGAHTPLHF
J: TRBJ1-1; size: .; V: TRBV29-1; D: .; DNA: TGCAGCGTTGAGGAGGGTATGACTGAAGCTTTCTTT; CDR3: CSVEEGMTEAFF
J: TRBJ2-3; size: .; V: TRBV29-1; D: TRBD1; DNA: TGCAGCGTTGATTGGTGGGACAGGGGAAGAGCGGATGTAAATTCAGATACGCAGTATTTT; CDR3: CSVDWWDRGRADVNSDTQYF
J: TRBJ2-7; size: .; V: TRBV19; D: .; DNA: TGTGCCAGTAGTAAAAGAGAAACTTACTACGAGCAGTACTTC; CDR3: CASSKRETYYEQYF
J: TRBJ2-5; size: once; V: TRBV9; D: .; DNA: TGTGCCAGCAGCGCTGGACTTAACCAAGAGACCCAGTACTTC; CDR3: CASSAGLNQETQYF
J: TRBJ1-3; size: .; V: TRBV18; D: .; DNA: TGTGCCAGCTCACCGCCCTTCGGGGGGCCTGGAAACACCATATATTTT; CDR3: CASSPPFGGPGNTIYF
J: TRBJ2-5; size: .; V: TRBV7-8; D: .; DNA: TGTGCCAGCAGCTCACACAGGGAGACCCAGTACTTC; CDR3: CASSSHRETQYF
J: TRBJ2-2; size: .; V: TRBV28; D: TRBD2; DNA: TGTGCCAGCAGCTTTCCCCCGGGAGGGCCCTTGGTTGGGAAAAACACCGGGGAGCTGTTTTTT; CDR3: CASSFPPGGPLVGKNTGELFF
J: TRBJ1-1; size: .; V: TRBV5-1; D: TRBD1; DNA: TGCGCCAGCAGCCGGACAGGGAACATGAACACTGAAGCTTTCTTT; CDR3: CASSRTGNMNTEAFF
J: TRBJ2-3; size: .; V: TRBV7-2; D: TRBD2; DNA: TGTGCCAGCAGCTTAGGTGGGACTAGCGGGAGTCTTGGCTGGGATACGCAGTATTTT; CDR3: CASSLGGTSGSLGWDTQYF
J: TRBJ1-1; size: .; V: TRBV6-5; D: .; DNA: TGTGCCAGCAGGCACACGAACACTGAAGCTTTCTTT; CDR3: CASRHTNTEAFF
J: TRBJ2-2; size: .; V: TRBV2; D: .; DNA: TGTGCCAGCAGTCGGACTCAGAACACCGGGGAGCTGTTTTTT; CDR3: CASSRTQNTGELFF
J: TRBJ2-1; size: .; V: TRBV11-2; D: TRBD2; DNA: TGTGCCAGCAGCTTACAACCGGGAGGGAACAATGAGCAGTTCTTC; CDR3: CASSLQPGGNNEQFF
J: TRBJ1-2; size: .; V: TRBV6-5; D: .; DNA: TGTGCCCACGACGGGGGACGGGACTACACCTTC; CDR3: CAHDGGRDYTF
J: TRBJ2-1; size: .; V: TRBV6-5; D: .; DNA: TGTGCCAGCAGAATCGCGGGGAGCGTCAAAGCAATCTTC; CDR3: CASRIAGSVKAIF
J: TRBJ1-2; size: .; V: TRBV28; D: .; DNA: TGTGCCAGCACCTCCTTAGCACAGGGAACCTATGGCTACACCTTC; CDR3: CASTSLAQGTYGYTF
J: TRBJ2-1; size: .; V: TRBV2; D: TRBD2; DNA: TGTGCCAGCAAAATAACTAGCGGGGCCTACAATGAGCAGTTCTTC; CDR3: CASKITSGAYNEQFF
J: TRBJ2-1; size: .; V: TRBV30; D: TRBD1; DNA: TGTGCCTGGAGTGCCGGACAGGGAGGCAATGAGCAGTTCTTC; CDR3: CAWSAGQGGNEQFF